These T cell receptor beta chains were read from a single sample in a study of OX40 agonist ivuxolimab in advanced cancers. The method was immunoSEQ multiplex PCR; TCRdb's version includes in-frame clones alone and lacks a portion of them. This table has 50,000 to 65,000 clones, 87% appearing once. This specimen was CD4+ or CD8+ T cells sorted from blood, taken in a trial of the OX40 agonist ivuxolimab. The source of these receptors is an adult with an advanced solid tumor such as melanoma, head and neck, liver or kidney cancer. Each CDR3 is given with its conserved first and last residue. The D gene is left open where the match is weak. Size is stated for part of the rows, as once, few or many counts, or as a class when the clone is expanded.

DNA: TGTGCCAGCAGTAAAAATCCAGGGTCTGAAGCTTTCTTT; CDR3: CASSKNPGSEAFF; D: .; J: TRBJ1-1; size: .; V: TRBV6-1
DNA: TGCAGTGCTGTCGACTATGGCTACACCTTC; CDR3: CSAVDYGYTF; D: .; J: TRBJ1-2; size: few; V: TRBV20-1
DNA: TGTGCCAGCAGGGCAACAGGGGTAATCTATGGCTACACCTTC; CDR3: CASRATGVIYGYTF; D: TRBD1; J: TRBJ1-2; size: .; V: TRBV2
DNA: TGTGCCAGCAGAGGAGGGGGCTTGAACACCGGGGAGCTGTTTTTT; CDR3: CASRGGGLNTGELFF; D: .; J: TRBJ2-2; size: .; V: TRBV6-5
DNA: TGCGCCAGCAGCCAAGATCCCGCAACTAATGAAAAACTGTTTTTT; CDR3: CASSQDPATNEKLFF; D: .; J: TRBJ1-4; size: .; V: TRBV4-1
DNA: TGCAGCCCCGACCTAATAGTGAGGGGGCCAACAACCCCCGGGGAGCTGTTTTTT; CDR3: CSPDLIVRGPTTPGELFF; D: TRBD1; J: TRBJ2-2; size: .; V: TRBV29-1
DNA: TGTGCCAGCAGCCCTTGGACAGGGGGCCGGGACACTGAAGCTTTCTTT; CDR3: CASSPWTGGRDTEAFF; D: TRBD1; J: TRBJ1-1; size: .; V: TRBV7-9
DNA: TGTGCCAGCAGCCAAGAATCGGGGCGGAACTATGGCTACACCTTC; CDR3: CASSQESGRNYGYTF; D: .; J: TRBJ1-2; size: .; V: TRBV4-2
DNA: TGTGCCAGCAGCGACCAACCTGGGACAGGGGGGGGAACTAATGAAAAACTGTTTTTT; CDR3: CASSDQPGTGGGTNEKLFF; D: TRBD1; J: TRBJ1-4; size: .; V: TRBV9
DNA: TGTGCCAGTATCCCGGGACAGGGACCGACTGAAGCTTTCTTT; CDR3: CASIPGQGPTEAFF; D: TRBD1; J: TRBJ1-1; size: .; V: TRBV19
DNA: TGTGCCATCAGTGAGGGGGAGACCCAGTACTTC; CDR3: CAISEGETQYF; D: .; J: TRBJ2-5; size: .; V: TRBV10-3
DNA: TGTGCCAGCAGGTCGTCGGTCGGCGGCTATGGCTACACCTTC; CDR3: CASRSSVGGYGYTF; D: .; J: TRBJ1-2; size: .; V: TRBV6-5
DNA: TGCGCCAGCAGCCCGAACGGTCGGGAGCAGTACTTC; CDR3: CASSPNGREQYF; D: .; J: TRBJ2-7; size: .; V: TRBV5-1
DNA: TGTGCCAGCAGTTCGACTATCCAAGAGACCCAGTACTTC; CDR3: CASSSTIQETQYF; D: .; J: TRBJ2-5; size: .; V: TRBV6-5
DNA: TGTGCCACCCGTCGGACCGCCTACGAGCAGTACTTC; CDR3: CATRRTAYEQYF; D: .; J: TRBJ2-7; size: few; V: TRBV2
DNA: TGCGCCAGCAGCCTCTGGGGACAGGGAATGGAGACCCAGTACTTC; CDR3: CASSLWGQGMETQYF; D: TRBD1; J: TRBJ2-5; size: .; V: TRBV5-1
DNA: TGTGCCAGCAACGGGGGGACTGAAGCTTTCTTT; CDR3: CASNGGTEAFF; D: .; J: TRBJ1-1; size: .; V: TRBV6-1
DNA: TGTGCCAGCAGCTTAGCGGGGAGGGTCAACGAGCAGTACTTC; CDR3: CASSLAGRVNEQYF; D: TRBD2; J: TRBJ2-7; size: .; V: TRBV5-4
DNA: TGTGCCAGCAGCTTGCTTTCGCTAGATACGCAGTATTTT; CDR3: CASSLLSLDTQYF; D: .; J: TRBJ2-3; size: once; V: TRBV5-5
DNA: TGTGCCAGCAGCTCGTTAGCGGCGCAGGGAAGACAAAAACTGTTTTTT; CDR3: CASSSLAAQGRQKLFF; D: .; J: TRBJ1-4; size: .; V: TRBV11-2
DNA: TGTGCCAGCAGTGGTTGGGACAACAGAAACACTGAAGCTTTCTTT; CDR3: CASSGWDNRNTEAFF; D: .; J: TRBJ1-1; size: .; V: TRBV25-1
DNA: TGTGCCAGCACCAGGGGGTTTATAGTTGGCTACACCTTC; CDR3: CASTRGFIVGYTF; D: TRBD1; J: TRBJ1-2; size: .; V: TRBV6-6
DNA: TGTGCCAGCAGCTCCGGGCAGGCTAATGAAAAACTGTTTTTT; CDR3: CASSSGQANEKLFF; D: .; J: TRBJ1-4; size: .; V: TRBV5-4
DNA: TGTGCCAGCTCACCAGCACTAGCGGGGGGCGAGGGGGAGCAGTACTTC; CDR3: CASSPALAGGEGEQYF; D: TRBD2; J: TRBJ2-7; size: few; V: TRBV18
DNA: TGCAGCGTTGCCCAGGGTTTGGTTTACGAGCAGTACTTC; CDR3: CSVAQGLVYEQYF; D: .; J: TRBJ2-7; size: .; V: TRBV29-1
DNA: TGTGCCAGCAGTCACCGACAGGGAGGCAATCAGCCCCAGCATTTT; CDR3: CASSHRQGGNQPQHF; D: TRBD1; J: TRBJ1-5; size: .; V: TRBV6-5
DNA: TGCGCCAGCAGAGAGGGGGATAGCTATGGCTACACCTTC; CDR3: CASREGDSYGYTF; D: .; J: TRBJ1-2; size: .; V: TRBV5-1
DNA: TGCGCCAGCAGCTTGGAAGGACAGGGGGCGCTTACCGGGGAGCTGTTTTTT; CDR3: CASSLEGQGALTGELFF; D: TRBD1; J: TRBJ2-2; size: .; V: TRBV5-1
DNA: TGTGCCAGTACTAGGGGACAGCTCACCAATCAGCCCCAGCATTTT; CDR3: CASTRGQLTNQPQHF; D: TRBD1; J: TRBJ1-5; size: .; V: TRBV19
DNA: TGTGCCAGTAGTACTCGACAGGGCCTTAGCAATCAGCCCCAGCATTTT; CDR3: CASSTRQGLSNQPQHF; D: TRBD1; J: TRBJ1-5; size: .; V: TRBV19
DNA: TGCGCCAGCAGCTCATCCGGGGAAACCTACAATGAGCAGTTCTTC; CDR3: CASSSSGETYNEQFF; D: .; J: TRBJ2-1; size: .; V: TRBV5-1
DNA: TGTGCCAGCAGTGCACAGGGAGATACGCAGTATTTT; CDR3: CASSAQGDTQYF; D: .; J: TRBJ2-3; size: .; V: TRBV6-1
DNA: TGTGCCAGTAGTATCACGGGCAGGGGGGGGAGCAATCAGCCCCAGCATTTT; CDR3: CASSITGRGGSNQPQHF; D: TRBD1; J: TRBJ1-5; size: .; V: TRBV19
DNA: TGTGCCAGCAGCCAAGGGACACGGACTGAAGCTTTCTTT; CDR3: CASSQGTRTEAFF; D: .; J: TRBJ1-1; size: .; V: TRBV14
DNA: TGTGCCAGCAGAGAAGGAGCTACGGGACCCACTGAAGCTTTCTTT; CDR3: CASREGATGPTEAFF; D: .; J: TRBJ1-1; size: .; V: TRBV6-1
DNA: TGTGCCACCGAACCCGGGGGAACTACGAGGGAGCAGTACTTC; CDR3: CATEPGGTTREQYF; D: .; J: TRBJ2-7; size: once; V: TRBV7-5
DNA: TGTGCCAGCAGCCCCGGACAGGGGCCCTTGTCGGGGGACCAGTACTTC; CDR3: CASSPGQGPLSGDQYF; D: TRBD1; J: TRBJ2-5; size: .; V: TRBV4-2
DNA: TGTGCCAGCAGCTTGGGGCGCAGAGATACGCAGTATTTT; CDR3: CASSLGRRDTQYF; D: .; J: TRBJ2-3; size: few; V: TRBV7-9
DNA: TGTGCCAGTAGTCCCGAGGACAGGGGGCCTCAGCCCCAGCATTTT; CDR3: CASSPEDRGPQPQHF; D: TRBD1; J: TRBJ1-5; size: .; V: TRBV19
DNA: TGTGCCAGCAGTGGAGGGTTGAACACTGAAGCTTTCTTT; CDR3: CASSGGLNTEAFF; D: .; J: TRBJ1-1; size: medium-sized; V: TRBV2
DNA: TGTGCCAGCAGCCATGCGTGGAGCGGGACAAACACCGGGGAGCTGTTTTTT; CDR3: CASSHAWSGTNTGELFF; D: .; J: TRBJ2-2; size: .; V: TRBV5-6
DNA: TGTGCCAGCAGTTACCAAGAGGTGAACACTGAAGCTTTCTTT; CDR3: CASSYQEVNTEAFF; D: .; J: TRBJ1-1; size: .; V: TRBV6-6
DNA: TGTGCCAGCAGCGTAATTGAGGAAAATGGCTACACCTTC; CDR3: CASSVIEENGYTF; D: .; J: TRBJ1-2; size: once; V: TRBV9
DNA: TGCGCCAGCAGGAAGGGACAGGGAAACTATGGCTACACCTTC; CDR3: CASRKGQGNYGYTF; D: TRBD1; J: TRBJ1-2; size: .; V: TRBV5-1
DNA: TGTGCCAGCAGGGTCAACCAGGGGGGGTACAATGAGCAGTTCTTC; CDR3: CASRVNQGGYNEQFF; D: .; J: TRBJ2-1; size: .; V: TRBV28
DNA: TGTGCCAGTAGTCAAGACAGGGGCAGATCCTACGAGCAGTACTTC; CDR3: CASSQDRGRSYEQYF; D: TRBD1; J: TRBJ2-7; size: .; V: TRBV19
DNA: TGTGCCAGCAGCTTGAGGGACAGAGCATCATCTGGCTACACCTTC; CDR3: CASSLRDRASSGYTF; D: TRBD1; J: TRBJ1-2; size: .; V: TRBV7-3
DNA: TGCGCCAGCGCACCTACCAGGGGATCTGGAAACACCATATATTTT; CDR3: CASAPTRGSGNTIYF; D: .; J: TRBJ1-3; size: .; V: TRBV5-1
DNA: TGCGCCAGCAGTGAAGGAACTAGCGGGAAGTTTGGTGAGCAGTTCTTC; CDR3: CASSEGTSGKFGEQFF; D: TRBD2; J: TRBJ2-1; size: .; V: TRBV10-2
DNA: TGCAGTGCTAGAGCCGGGATCGAGCAGTACTTC; CDR3: CSARAGIEQYF; D: .; J: TRBJ2-7; size: few; V: TRBV20-1
DNA: TGTGCCAGCAGCCCTAGCGGGGGCCCCCTCCTAGATGAGCAGTTCTTC; CDR3: CASSPSGGPLLDEQFF; D: TRBD2; J: TRBJ2-1; size: .; V: TRBV9